The next 27 T cell receptor beta chains were all read from a single sample in a study of regulatory T cells in long-lasting Graves disease. The time point denotes: newly diagnosed GD, antithyroid drugs for less than 3 months. With RNA extracted from PBMCs as input, the TCR library was made. Assembly of TCR beta libraries relied on iRepertoire HTBI primers together with Arm-PCR of CDR3 regions. MiXCR was run by TCRdb on the multiplex PCR reads, yielding one entry per CDR3 protein. The data hold roughly 500,000 distinct CDR3 sequences, with approximately 15% observed a single time. The data also belong to a second study, concerning T cells in Graves' hyperthyroidism and ophthalmopathy.

The sample in question was peripheral blood mononuclear cells (PBMCs), obtained at new diagnosis, from a patient treated with antithyroid drugs. Source of these receptors: a man aged 25 to 40 with Graves disease.

This clonotype was observed once. V and J are TRBV4-1 and TRBJ1-3, with no clear D. This CDR3 spans 17 amino acids. The germline CDR1 and CDR2 sequences are MGHRA and YSYEKL. The V gene lost 1 base and the J gene lost 0 bases, with 13 bases spanning the gap. The CDR3 loop is CASSQAPLASSGNTIYF. The CDR3 bases are TGCGCCAGCAGCCAAGCCCCGTTAGCGAGCTCTGGAAACACCATATATTTT.

In regard to this clonotype: A clone one base away is much larger, so this may be a read error. The V and J genes are TRBV6-2 or TRBV6-3 and TRBJ1-5, with 8 bases that match TRBD1. CDR3 length equals 18 residues. V trimming: 0 bases; J trimming: 9 bases; junction bases outside the gene matches: 16. Germline V CDR1 and CDR2: MNHEY, SVGEGT. CDR3 DNA: TGTGCCAGCAGTTACTCGTCAGGGGGCCTAAAGGGGATCAGGCCCCAGCATTTT. It yields the protein CASSYSSGGLKGIRPQHF.

This clonotype was counted many times. V is TRBV6-1 and J is TRBJ1-2, with D possibly matching TRBD1 (6 bases). Germline CDR1 MNHNS, CDR2 SASEGT. The CDR3 runs 16 residues. The V gene lost 0 bases and the J gene lost 4 bases, with 15 bases spanning the gap. CDR3 DNA sequence: TGTGCCAGCAGTGAAGCGGGGACAATTACCTCCTATGGCTACACCTTC. It encodes CASSEAGTITSYGYTF.

This clonotype was found many times. This rearrangement joins TRBV20-1 to TRBJ1-1, with 7 bases matching TRBD1. After removal of 1 base from V and 6 bases from J, the junction contained 5 bases not matched to a gene. This CDR3 has 13 amino acids. CDR1 and CDR2 (germline): DFQATT, SNEGSKA (reference sequence). CDR3 coding DNA: TGCAGTGCTAGAGTGAGTCAGGGGGCTGAAGCTTTCTTT. Translation: CSARVSQGAEAFF.

This clonotype showed up many times. The gene calls are TRBV7-9 and TRBJ2-1; 8 bases are a match to TRBD2. Germline CDR1 SEHNR, CDR2 FQNEAQ (reference sequence). The CDR3 consists of 17 residues. V lost 4 bases, J lost 2 bases, and 10 bases stayed unmatched. CDR3 nucleotide sequence: TGTGCCAGCAGCTCCGTACTAGCGGAGGGACCCTACAATGAGCAGTTCTTC. Protein product: CASSSVLAEGPYNEQFF.

This clonotype was observed many times. The V and J genes are TRBV5-1 and TRBJ2-2, with D possibly TRBD2 on 5 matching bases. From germline, CDR1 is SGHRS and CDR2 YFSETQ. V was pared by 5 bases and J by 1 base, with 12 bases between. The CDR3 is 15 residues long. As DNA, the CDR3 is TGCGCCAGCAGACACGGGGTACAGAACACCGGGGAGCTGTTTTTT. Its translation: CASRHGVQNTGELFF.

This clonotype has just a few counts. The genes are TRBV27 and TRBJ1-5; perhaps TRBD1 as D (5 bases). V dropped 3 bases and J dropped 3 bases, with 12 bases sitting between them. Germline V gene sequence: CDR1 MNHEY, CDR2 SMNVEV (reference sequence). The CDR3 covers 15 residues. The CDR3 nucleotides are TGTGCCAGCAGTTTGATCGGGGACGACAATCAGCCCCAGCATTTT. Its protein is CASSLIGDDNQPQHF.

With respect to this clonotype: A much bigger clone sits one base away, suggesting this may be a read error. The J gene is TRBJ1-3, the V gene TRBV12-3 or TRBV12-4; unclear D gene. The CDR3 is made up of 11 amino acids. V was trimmed by 5 bases and J by 6 bases, leaving 5 bases between them. This CDR3 reads CASSPPNTIYF. The CDR3 DNA reads TGTGCCAGCAGTCCCCCAAACACCATATATTTT.

This clonotype has more than one count but fewer than ten. The chain joins TRBV24-1 to TRBJ2-6, with TRBD1 as a possible D gene (5 bases). The CDR3 has 14 amino acids. Trimming took off 9 bases at V and 1 base at J, with 9 bases between the two ends. Germline CDR1 and CDR2: KGHDR and SFDVKD. The CDR3 DNA is TGTGCCACCGCCTCAGGGTCTGGGGCCAACGTCCTGACTTTC. Its translation is CATASGSGANVLTF.

V is TRBV18 and J is TRBJ2-7; D tentatively fits TRBD1 or TRBD2 (5 bases each). Germline V lookup: CDR1 KGHSH, CDR2 LQKENI. CDR3 length: 17 amino acids. Trimming removed 2 bases from V and 0 bases from J, with 17 bases in between. The CDR3 nucleotides are TGTGCCAGCTCACCAACATTAGGACCGAGGGGCTCCTACGAGCAGTACTTC. As protein: CASSPTLGPRGSYEQYF. The full variable domain, rest sourced from reference TRBV18 and TRBJ2-7, is NAGVMQNPRHLVRRRGQEARLRCSPMKGHSHVYWYRQLPEEGLKFMVYLQKENIIDESGMPKERFSAEFPKEGPSILRIQQVVRGDSAAYFCASSPTLGPRGSYEQYFGPGTRLTVT.

The table lists this clonotype with a few counts. This sequence joins TRBV6-5 and TRBJ2-2; D gene unclear. The germline V and J ends were trimmed by 4 bases and 5 bases, with 8 bases remaining between them. The CDR3 totals 13 residues. Germline CDR1 reads MNHEY; CDR2 reads SVGAGI. This CDR3 is CASSSHATGELFF. CDR3 nucleotide sequence: TGTGCCAGCAGTTCACACGCTACCGGGGAGCTGTTTTTT.

The sample holds many counts of this clonotype. The chain has TRBV28 and TRBJ2-7; D might be TRBD1 (5 bases). This CDR3 has 13 amino acids. Trimming stripped 10 bases from V and 0 bases from J, with 13 bases between. Germline values: CDR1 MDHEN, CDR2 SYDVKM. The CDR3 region has the DNA TGTGCCATCCGACAGAGGAGCTCCTACGAGCAGTACTTC. This codes for CAIRQRSSYEQYF.

Ten or more counts support this clonotype. This sequence joins TRBV12-3 or TRBV12-4 and TRBJ1-6, with D perhaps TRBD1 (5 bases). The CDR3 covers 13 residues. V was cut by 6 bases and J by 5 bases, with 8 bases left in between. DNA of the CDR3: TGTGCCAGCAGAATGGGGGATAATTCACCCCTCCACTTT. Translation: CASRMGDNSPLHF.

This clonotype showed up many times. V and J are TRBV7-2 and TRBJ2-1, with D possibly matching TRBD2 (6 bases). The length of the CDR3 is 18 residues. Looked up from germline, CDR1 is SGHTA and CDR2 is FQGNSA. The V end lost 3 bases, the J end lost 1 base, and 19 bases lay between the germline ends. This chain's CDR3 is CASSLRLAAGISYNEQFF. DNA of the CDR3: TGTGCCAGCAGCTTGCGGTTGGCGGCGGGGATTTCCTACAATGAGCAGTTCTTC.

This clonotype was recorded at least ten times. The chain carries TRBV5-8 and TRBJ1-1; possible D gene TRBD1, 5 bases. This CDR3 has 14 amino acids. V was clipped by 4 bases and J by 5 bases, with 15 bases between them. Per germline, CDR1 SGHTS and CDR2 YDEGEE. The CDR3 DNA reads as TGTGCCAGCAGCCTCGAACCCGGGGGGACTGAAGCTTTCTTT. This translates into CASSLEPGGTEAFF.

There are many counts of this clonotype. This chain joins TRBV29-1 and TRBJ2-1; 8 bases line up with TRBD1. Per germline, CDR1 SQVTM and CDR2 ANQGSEA. V was pared by 4 bases and J by 2 bases, with 7 bases of the junction left unmatched. This CDR3 is 15 amino acids long. Here the CDR3 DNA reads TGCAGCGTTGTATCCCGGGACAGGCCCTACAATGAGCAGTTCTTC. This translates into CSVVSRDRPYNEQFF.

This chain links TRBV4-1 with TRBJ2-7, with D possibly TRBD2 on 5 matching bases. Trimming cost V 0 bases and J 3 bases, with 15 bases left between them. The CDR3 spans 16 residues. Germline V gene lookup returns CDR1 MGHRA and CDR2 YSYEKL. CDR3 protein: CASSQEIASTFYEQYF. CDR3 DNA sequence: TGCGCCAGCAGCCAAGAGATTGCTAGCACGTTCTACGAGCAGTACTTC.

V is TRBV29-1 and J is TRBJ1-4; 9 bases match TRBD1. The CDR3 spans 15 residues. Germline V gene lookup returns CDR1 SQVTM and CDR2 ANQGSEA. V lost 4 bases and J lost 7; bases outside the gene matches: 10. The CDR3 region has the DNA TGCAGCGTTGGGGTGGGACAGGGACTCGGTGAAAAACTGTTTTTT. It yields the protein CSVGVGQGLGEKLFF.

This clonotype has at least ten counts. The CDR3 DNA reads as TGTGCCAGCAGTTACTCTTGGACACCACGGTACAATGAGCAGTTCTTC. Translated: CASSYSWTPRYNEQFF. The V call is TRBV6-5, the J call TRBJ2-1; D possibly corresponds to TRBD1 (5 bases). This CDR3 is 16 amino acids long. The ends were cut back, 0 bases at V and 4 bases at J, with 13 bases in the middle. In germline, CDR1 is MNHEY, CDR2 SVGAGI.

This chain connects TRBV27 to TRBJ2-7; 10 positions match TRBD1. J was trimmed by 6 bases and V by 3 bases; bases with no gene match: 14. This CDR3 has 17 amino acids. The germline CDR1 and CDR2 sequences are MNHEY and SMNVEV (reference sequence). Here the CDR3 reads CASSFDWRDRGPSEQYF. The CDR3 DNA is TGTGCCAGCAGTTTCGACTGGAGGGACAGGGGTCCCTCCGAGCAGTACTTC.

In the case of this clonotype: An end of the junction differs from the germline gene, which may be a read error. This rearrangement joins TRBV7-9 to TRBJ2-6, with D perhaps being TRBD1 or TRBD2 (5 bases each). Germline V gene data show CDR1 as SEHNR and CDR2 as FQNEAQ (reference sequence). The CDR3 loop spans 15 amino acids. Here the CDR3 reads CASSSSGTGADVLTF. Written as DNA, the CDR3 is TGTGCCAGCAGCTCTTCAGGGACCGGGGCCGACGTCCTGACTTTC.

This clonotype appeared many times. The genes are TRBV29-1 and TRBJ1-1, with D possibly being TRBD1 (5 bases). Trimming pared 5 bases from V and 8 bases from J, leaving 9 bases between. CDR3 size: 10 residues. CDR1 is SQVTM and CDR2 is ANQGSEA in the germline V gene. CDR3 residues: CSVQTEEAFF. Here the CDR3 DNA reads TGCAGCGTTCAGACAGAGGAAGCTTTCTTT.

This clonotype showed up many times. The chain recombines TRBV7-3 with TRBJ2-3; TRBD1 agrees at 10 bases. The germline V gene has CDR1 SGHTA and CDR2 FQGTGA. V lost 5 bases to trimming and J lost 4 bases; unmatched junction nucleotides: 9. The CDR3 is made up of 16 amino acids. The CDR3 loop is CASSIIGQGEADTQYF. Here the CDR3 DNA reads TGTGCCAGCAGCATTATAGGACAGGGGGAGGCAGATACGCAGTATTTT.

In this sample, this clonotype turned up a few times. This may be a read error: a much more frequent sequence differs by one nucleotide. J is TRBJ2-2 and V is TRBV11-2; tentative D call: TRBD1 (7 bases). Trimming pared 3 bases from V and 6 bases from J, leaving 8 bases between. CDR1 and CDR2 from the germline V gene are SGHAT and FQNNGV. This CDR3 has 13 amino acids. In DNA, the CDR3 is TGTGCCAGCAGCTTCAGGGGGGCCGGGGAGCTGTTTTTT. This encodes CASSFRGAGELFF.

The V gene is TRBV6-2 or TRBV6-3, the J gene TRBJ2-2; 9 bases are a match to TRBD2. V trimming: 6 bases; J trimming: 7 bases; junction bases outside the gene matches: 15. This CDR3 spans 17 amino acids. Germline V lookup: CDR1 MNHEY, CDR2 SVGEGT. CDR3 residues: CASSRILTSGLNGELFF. The CDR3 DNA is TGTGCCAGCAGCAGAATTCTCACTAGCGGGTTGAACGGGGAGCTGTTTTTT.

This clonotype was recorded a few times. The chain combines TRBV7-9 with TRBJ2-3; 7 bases map to TRBD2. This CDR3 spans 15 amino acids. Germline CDR1 and CDR2: SEHNR and FQNEAQ (reference sequence). The J segment lost 0 bases and the V segment lost 7 bases, leaving 7 bases of the junction unmatched. This CDR3 reads CASTLGGTSTDTQYF. The CDR3, as DNA: TGTGCCAGCACCTTGGGGGGGACTAGCACAGATACGCAGTATTTT.

This clonotype was observed many times. This chain links TRBV20-1 with TRBJ2-7, with 11 bases matching TRBD2. Losses at the gene ends were 3 bases for V and 0 bases for J; bases not matched to a gene: 4. This CDR3 contains 15 residues. Germline CDR1 reads DFQATT; CDR2 reads SNEGSKA (reference sequence). CDR3 residues: CSARVTSGSSYEQYF. In nucleotides, the CDR3 is TGCAGTGCTAGGGTAACTAGCGGGAGCTCCTACGAGCAGTACTTC.